The clone carrying this T cell receptor (beta chain) has just a few counts. The antigen is undetermined. Via MiXCR, TCRdb re-called the 5' RACE reads, giving one row per CDR3 protein. The repertoire holds a few hundred thousand distinct CDR3 sequences, with 6.5% to 9.5% as singletons. This specimen belongs to a study of identical twins. Overall study findings and caveats: Alpha sequences that were out-of-frame and twin-shared showed an excess of low generation probability. Weaker excess twin sharing was observed in beta out-of-frame sequences.

The sample also formed part of further work on yellow fever vaccine responses in identical twins.

Source material: CD8+ T cells sorted from blood. The receptor comes from a woman aged 18-30 years in good health.

The CDR3 nucleotides are TGTGCCAGCAGCTTATCGGGTCCGGCGGTACGCGAGCAGTACTTC. This encodes CASSLSGPAVREQYF. The genes are TRBV7-6 and TRBJ2-7; no firm D call. The CDR3 covers 15 residues. V dropped 2 bases and J dropped 6 bases, with 17 bases sitting between them. The V gene's germline CDR1 is SGHVS and CDR2 FNYEAQ.